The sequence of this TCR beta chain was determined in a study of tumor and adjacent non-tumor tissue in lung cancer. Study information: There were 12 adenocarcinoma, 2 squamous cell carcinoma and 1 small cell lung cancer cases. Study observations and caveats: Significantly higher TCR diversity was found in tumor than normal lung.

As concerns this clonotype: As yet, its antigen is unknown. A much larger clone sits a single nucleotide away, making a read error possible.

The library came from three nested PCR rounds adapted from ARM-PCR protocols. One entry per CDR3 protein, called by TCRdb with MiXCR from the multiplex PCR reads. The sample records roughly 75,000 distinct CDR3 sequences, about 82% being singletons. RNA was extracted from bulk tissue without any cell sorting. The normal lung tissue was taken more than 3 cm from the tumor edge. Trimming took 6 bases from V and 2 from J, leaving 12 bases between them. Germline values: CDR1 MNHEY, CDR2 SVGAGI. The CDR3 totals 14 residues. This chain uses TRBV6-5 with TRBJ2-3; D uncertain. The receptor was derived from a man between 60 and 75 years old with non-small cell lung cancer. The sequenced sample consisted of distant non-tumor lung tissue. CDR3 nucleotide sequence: TGTGCCAGCAGAGTCTGCTTATTCACAGATACGCAGTATTTT. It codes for CASRVCLFTDTQYF.